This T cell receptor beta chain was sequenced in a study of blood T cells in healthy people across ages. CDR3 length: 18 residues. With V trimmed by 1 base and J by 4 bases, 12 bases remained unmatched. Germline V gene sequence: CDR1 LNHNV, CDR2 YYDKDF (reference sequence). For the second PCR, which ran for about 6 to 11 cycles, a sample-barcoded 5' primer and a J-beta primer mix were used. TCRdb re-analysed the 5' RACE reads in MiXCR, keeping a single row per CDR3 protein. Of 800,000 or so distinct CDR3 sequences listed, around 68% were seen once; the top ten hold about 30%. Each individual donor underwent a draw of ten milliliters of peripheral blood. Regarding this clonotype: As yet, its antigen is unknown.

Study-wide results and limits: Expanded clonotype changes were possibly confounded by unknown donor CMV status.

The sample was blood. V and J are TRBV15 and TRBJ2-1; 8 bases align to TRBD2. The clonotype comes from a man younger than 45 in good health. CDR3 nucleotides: TGTGCCACCAGCAGAGCCTCGGGGGGGGGCGGGGCTTACAATGAGCAGTTCTTC. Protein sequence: CATSRASGGGGAYNEQFF.